The T cell receptor beta chain described here comes from a study of beta chain features in type 1 diabetes. Findings of the study overall: Among all four CD4+ subsets, Type 1 diabetes patients had TCRB CDR3s that were moderately but significantly shorter.

A remark on this clone: As yet, its antigen is unknown.

Sorting based on CD45RO/CCR7/CD25/CD127/CD95/CD27 separated CD4+ naive, central memory, regulatory and stem cell-like memory cells. V gave up 5 bases and J gave up 0 bases, with 15 bases separating them. In germline, CDR1 is SGHTA, CDR2 FQGNSA. There are 16 residues in the CDR3. cDNA synthesis used the whole RNA isolate, giving expressed TCRB sequences. Measured with immunoSEQ multiplex PCR; TCRdb has only the in-frame clones, and not every one. The sample lists 250,000 to 350,000 clones, about 15% seen once, with more than 0.015% in the top ten. The J gene is TRBJ2-3, the V gene TRBV7-2; the D gene is possibly TRBD2 (5 bases). Sequenced sample: naive CD4+ T cells from blood. This TCR was recovered from a young man with type 1 diabetes. CDR3 bases: TGTGCCAGCAGCGTACTCGGACGGACTAGCACAGATACGCAGTATTTT. Its translation: CASSVLGRTSTDTQYF.